A few counts support the clone carrying this TCR beta chain. Antigen: not known. Viral peptide pool expansion of antigen-specific CD4+ T cells preceded sequencing in the ViraFEST assay. Following a roughly 11-day culture, CD4+ T cells were purified. Of the BNT162b2 and mRNA-1273 vaccines, participants received two doses of one or the other. Wells containing a few million PBMC each were cultured with about 9.4 IU/ml IL-2 and about 10 ug/ml peptides. On day 3 and again on day 7, half the medium was replaced with IL-2 medium. The data were produced by immunoSEQ multiplex PCR, yet TCRdb's version contains in-frame clones alone and is incomplete. The sample holds approximately 24,000 clones, around 77% seen once. The sample originates from a study of vaccination effects on CD4 cells after COVID-19. On the study more broadly: Post-vaccine sampling took place a median of 72 days after the second dose.

Trimming took 1 base from V and 0 from J, leaving 10 bases between them. The CDR3 is 17 amino acids. In germline, CDR1 is LGHDT, CDR2 YNNKEL (reference sequence). V usage is TRBV3-1 (or the pseudogene TRBV3-2) and J usage is TRBJ2-6, with a tentative D call TRBD1 (6 bases). The clonotype was recovered from a human donor who received a COVID-19 vaccine. Sequences were derived from CD4+ T cells from PBMCs cultured with HCoV-NL63 spike peptides, sampled after COVID-19 vaccination. The CDR3 DNA sequence: TGTGCCAGCAGCCAAGGGACAGACCACTCTGGGGCCAACGTCCTGACTTTC. It specifies CASSQGTDHSGANVLTF.